This T cell receptor (beta chain) was found in a study of blood T cell repertoires in COVID-19. The CDR3 spans 13 residues. Germline V gene lookup returns CDR1 SGHTA and CDR2 FQGNSA. The V and J ends lost 4 bases and 4 bases, in that order; junction bases with no gene match: 3. Original processing methods: Estimation of nucleated cell counts was performed using reference gene primer amplification. TCRdb's copy holds only in-frame clones and misses some; the assay was immunoSEQ multiplex PCR. Clone size and the V and J calls come from that table; the DNA yielded D and trimming. The data show roughly 80,000 clones, with 85% to 90% seen just once and more than 15% held by the top ten.

The source material was peripheral blood. The sequence derives from a man older than 75 in a cohort sampled during active COVID-19. This chain connects TRBV7-2 to TRBJ2-5; 7 positions agree with TRBD1. The CDR3 bases are TGTGCCAGCAGCTCACAGGGGAGAGAGACCCAGTACTTC. It yields the protein CASSSQGRETQYF.